This TCR beta chain was profiled in a study of T cell responses to AZD1222 COVID-19 vaccine. The junction had 3 bases not matched to a gene; V was cut back by 1 base and J by 5 bases. The CDR3 extends over 14 amino acids. Germline values: CDR1 SGHRS, CDR2 YFSETQ. Clones were sequenced by immunoSEQ multiplex PCR, and TCRdb holds only the in-frame ones, with some missing. In the table there are some 200,000 clones, 90% of which are singletons. The TCR originated in an adult in good health. This rearrangement joins TRBV5-1 to TRBJ2-7, with 10 bases aligning to TRBD2. The sequences come from peripheral blood, collected on day 0 of AZD1222 vaccination. In nucleotides, the CDR3 is TGCGCCAGCAGCTTGTCACTAGCGGGGAACGAGCAGTACTTC. Protein: CASSLSLAGNEQYF.